Each of the 25 T cell receptor beta chains below was sequenced from the same sample in a study of blood T cells in healthy people across ages. Together with a sample-barcoded 5' primer, a J-beta primer mix was included in a second PCR lasting about 6 to 11 cycles. TCRdb reanalysed the 5' RACE reads using MiXCR and keeps one entry per CDR3 protein. Of hundreds of thousands of distinct CDR3 sequences in the sample, 35% to 40% were seen once. The specimen sequenced was blood. The origin of the receptors is a man aged 18 to 29 in good health.

The chain joins TRBV20-1 to TRBJ1-2, with a weak D call TRBD1 (6 bases). The CDR3 is 15 amino acids. Germline CDR1 and CDR2: DFQATT and SNEGSKA (reference sequence). Trimming left V 0 bases short and J 5 bases short, with 16 bases between. CDR3 amino acids: CSARDYGGSLYGYTF. The DNA for the CDR3 is TGCAGTGCTAGAGATTATGGGGGCAGCTTGTATGGCTACACCTTC.

The chain couples TRBV12-3 or TRBV12-4 to TRBJ2-4; TRBD1 matches at 8 bases. The J call is doubtful: the DNA matches TRBJ2-7 better. This CDR3 comprises 15 residues. The DNA for the CDR3 is TGTGCCAGCAGTCCACAGGCAGGGGGCATTTACGAGCAGTACTTC. As protein: CASSPQAGGIYEQYF.

The V and J genes are TRBV4-2 and TRBJ1-2, with 9 bases lining up with TRBD1. The CDR3 consists of 14 residues. V was pared by 4 bases and J by 6 bases, with 6 bases of the junction left unmatched. The germline CDR1 and CDR2 sequences are LGHNA and YNFKEQ. The CDR3 coding sequence is TGTGCCAGCAGCCGAGGAGGGACAGGGAATGGCTACACCTTC. The encoded protein is CASSRGGTGNGYTF.

The genes are TRBV3-1 and TRBJ1-2; maybe TRBD1 (6 bases). The germline V gene has CDR1 LGHDT and CDR2 YNNKEL (reference sequence). This CDR3 comprises 14 residues. V shed 0 bases and J shed 10 bases, with 15 bases lying between them. CDR3 nucleotides: TGTGCCAGCAGCCAAGATCGAGGACAGCTATACTACACCTTC. Encoded protein: CASSQDRGQLYYTF. The full variable domain, in which reference TRBV3-1 and TRBJ1-2 provide the parts outside the CDR3, is DTAVSQTPKYLVTQMGNDKSIKCEQNLGHDTMYWYKQDSKKFLKIMFSYNNKELIINETVPNRFSPKSPDKAHLNLHINSLELGDSAVYFCASSQDRGQLYYTFGSGTRLTVV.

CDR3 amino acids: CASSAGGQGAYNEQYF. In DNA form, the CDR3 reads TGTGCCAGCAGCGCCGGGGGGCAGGGGGCTTACAATGAGCAGTACTTC. The chain links TRBV9 to TRBJ2-5; perhaps TRBD1 as D (8 bases). The V gene's germline CDR1 is SGDLS and CDR2 YYNGEE. Trimming left V 3 bases short and J 11 bases short, with 26 bases between. The CDR3 has 16 residues.

This clonotype was counted between two and nine times. The gene calls are TRBV29-1 and TRBJ2-2; possibly TRBD2 for D (6 bases). The germline CDR1 and CDR2 sequences are SQVTM and ANQGSEA. Trimming removed 7 bases at V and 7 bases at J, with 16 bases between. The CDR3 is 13 amino acids. The CDR3 DNA reads as TGCAGCGCCCGACGGGGGAGCTACGGGGAGCTGTTTTTT. Translating it yields CSARRGSYGELFF.

V usage is TRBV20-1 and J usage is TRBJ2-3; 7 nucleotides agree with TRBD1. The CDR3 runs to 13 residues. Germline V gene lookup returns CDR1 DFQATT and CDR2 SNEGSKA (reference sequence). Trimming cost V 6 bases and J 1 base; bases outside gene matches: 4. The CDR3 reads CSASQGGTDTQYF. In DNA, the CDR3 is TGCAGTGCCTCTCAGGGGGGCACAGATACGCAGTATTTT.

V usage is TRBV27 and J usage is TRBJ2-7; D gene unclear. Germline V lookup: CDR1 MNHEY, CDR2 SMNVEV (reference sequence). V was cut by 2 bases and J by 3 bases, with 14 bases left in between. This CDR3 spans 15 amino acids. In nucleotides, the CDR3 is TGTGCCAGCAGTTTAGGTGCTGGGCAGATCTACGAGCAGTACTTC. Translating gives CASSLGAGQIYEQYF.

V is TRBV5-1 and J is TRBJ1-4; D uncertain. Germline loops: CDR1 SGHRS, CDR2 YFSETQ. V gave up 4 bases and J gave up 8 bases, with 18 bases separating them. The CDR3 extends over 15 amino acids. CDR3 sequence: CASSPGSEGREKLFF. As DNA, the CDR3 is TGCGCCAGCAGCCCCGGGAGTGAGGGTCGGGAAAAACTGTTTTTT.

Comments on this clonotype: Since a much larger clone is just one base distant, this may be a read error. The V gene is TRBV4-2, the J gene TRBJ1-2; 9 bases map to TRBD1. The CDR3 is 14 residues long. Germline V CDR1 and CDR2: LGHNA, YNFKEQ. Here the CDR3 DNA reads TGTGCCTGCAGGCGGACAGGGGAAAAGTATGGCTACACCTTC. Protein sequence: CACRRTGEKYGYTF.

The genes are TRBV7-2 and TRBJ2-3; 9 nucleotides line up with TRBD2. The V gene end was trimmed by 5 bases and the J gene end by 3 bases; junction bases not matched to a gene: 9. The length of the CDR3 is 16 residues. The germline gives CDR1 SGHTA, CDR2 FQGNSA. DNA of the CDR3: TGTGCCAGCAGCCCTGTTAGCCTAGCGGGAACAGATACGCAGTATTTT. Protein: CASSPVSLAGTDTQYF. The full variable domain, with the rest looked up from reference TRBV7-2 and TRBJ2-3, is GAGVSQSPSNKVTEKGKDVELRCDPISGHTALYWYRQSLGQGLEFLIYFQGNSAPDKSGLPSDRFSAERTGGSVSTLTIQRTQQEDSAVYLCASSPVSLAGTDTQYFGPGTRLTVL.

The chain carries TRBV29-1 and TRBJ2-5, with no clear D. The CDR3 consists of 13 residues. Per the germline V gene, CDR1 is SQVTM and CDR2 is ANQGSEA. Trimming took 4 bases from V and 11 from J, leaving 20 bases between them. The CDR3 DNA follows: TGCAGCGTTGTGGACGGAGAGGTCAATGAGCAGTACTTC. It encodes CSVVDGEVNEQYF.

A few counts support this clonotype. The chain carries TRBV20-1 and TRBJ1-1, with a possible D match to TRBD1 (5 bases). Trimming took off 3 bases at V and 3 bases at J, with 17 bases between the two ends. Germline assignment: CDR1 DFQATT and CDR2 SNEGSKA (reference sequence). The CDR3 has 15 residues. The CDR3 protein is CSASGGDRGDTEAFF. The CDR3 DNA reads as TGCAGTGCTAGTGGAGGGGATCGAGGAGACACTGAAGCTTTCTTT.

The genes are TRBV28 and TRBJ2-4, with a weak D call TRBD2 (6 bases). V lost 7 bases, J lost 2 bases, and 12 bases lay in between. Germline lookup yields CDR1 MDHEN and CDR2 SYDVKM. The CDR3 runs to 14 residues. DNA of the CDR3: TGTGCCAGCACCGAAGGGGACTCCAAAAACATTCAGTACTTC. It codes for CASTEGDSKNIQYF.

V gene TRBV27 combines with J gene TRBJ2-7; the D call may be TRBD1 or TRBD2 (5 bases each). The CDR3 extends over 14 amino acids. V was clipped by 3 bases and J by 5 bases, with 14 bases between them. The germline CDR1 and CDR2 sequences are MNHEY and SMNVEV (reference sequence). The CDR3 loop reads CASSFGAGTHEQYF. CDR3 nucleotide sequence: TGTGCCAGCAGTTTTGGGGCAGGGACCCACGAGCAGTACTTC.

This chain joins TRBV5-1 and TRBJ2-1, with D possibly being TRBD2 (5 bases). The germline V gene has CDR1 SGHRS and CDR2 YFSETQ. V lost 0 bases to trimming and J lost 8 bases, with 15 bases between them. CDR3 length: 15 residues. In DNA, the CDR3 is TGCGCCAGCAGCTTGGCCCCCCAGCCGCGGGATGAGCAGTTCTTC. Its protein is CASSLAPQPRDEQFF.

This clonotype was detected a few times. The V gene is TRBV15, the J gene TRBJ1-6, with 7 bases aligning to TRBD1. The ends lost 2 bases at V and 2 bases at J; junction bases unmatched: 6. Looked up from germline, CDR1 is LNHNV and CDR2 is YYDKDF (reference sequence). This CDR3 comprises 17 residues. Here the CDR3 DNA reads TGTGCCACCAGCAGACCCCAGGGGGGCGCCTATAATTCACCCCTCCACTTT. This codes for CATSRPQGGAYNSPLHF. Full variable domain (outside the CDR3, taken from reference TRBV15 and TRBJ1-6): DAMVIQNPRYQVTQFGKPVTLSCSQTLNHNVMYWYQQKSSQAPKLLFHYYDKDFNNEADTPDNFQSRRPNTSFCFLDIRSPGLGDTAMYLCATSRPQGGAYNSPLHFGNGTRLTVT.

In this sample, this clonotype turned up many times. The chain recombines TRBV5-1 with TRBJ2-3; D is unresolved. Germline values: CDR1 SGHRS, CDR2 YFSETQ. The CDR3 contains 13 residues. Trimming cost V 5 bases and J 4 bases, with 11 bases left between them. The CDR3 DNA sequence: TGCGCCAGCAGTGCTTCCGGTGCAGATACGCAGTATTTT. It codes for CASSASGADTQYF.

This clonotype appeared a few times. This chain links TRBV20-1 with TRBJ1-5, with TRBD1 matching 10 bases. Germline CDR1 reads DFQATT; CDR2 reads SNEGSKA (reference sequence). J lost 6 bases, V lost 6 bases, and 8 bases had no gene match. The CDR3 sequence is 14 residues long. CDR3 in amino acids: CSAPQGTGVQPQHF. CDR3 bases: TGCAGTGCCCCCCAGGGGACAGGGGTTCAGCCCCAGCATTTT.

With respect to this clonotype: This could be a read error, since a much larger clone is one nucleotide away. The genes are TRBV12-3 or TRBV12-4 and TRBJ2-7; D unclear. Deletions cut 4 bases from V and 12 bases from J, with 16 bases between. There are 12 residues in the CDR3. The CDR3 bases are TGTGCCAGCAGTTGGGGTATGGAGACCCGGTACTTC. It yields the protein CASSWGMETRYF.

The chain has TRBV7-6 and TRBJ2-5; possibly TRBD1 or TRBD2 for D (6 bases each). V lost 3 bases, J lost 5 bases, and 19 bases lay in between. Germline values: CDR1 SGHVS, CDR2 FNYEAQ. This CDR3 comprises 16 residues. This chain's CDR3 is CASSLVSGGSGETQYF. The CDR3 DNA reads TGTGCCAGCAGCTTGGTTTCCGGGGGCAGTGGGGAGACCCAGTACTTC.

This clonotype was detected a few times. The V call is TRBV9, the J call TRBJ2-6; D unresolved. Trimming left V 0 bases short and J 6 bases short, with 13 bases between. Germline V gene sequence: CDR1 SGDLS, CDR2 YYNGEE. This CDR3 comprises 16 residues. The CDR3 DNA reads TGTGCCAGCAGCGTAGAGGCGGTCTCGGTGGCCAACGTCCTGACTTTC. It yields the protein CASSVEAVSVANVLTF.

As for this clonotype: It is likely a read error: a sequence one base away is far more abundant. The V and J genes are TRBV12-3 or TRBV12-4 and TRBJ2-1; 7 bases align to TRBD1. Losses at the gene ends were 7 bases for V and 5 bases for J; bases not matched to a gene: 5. This CDR3 spans 13 amino acids. The CDR3 coding sequence is TGTGCCAGCATTCGGGACAGAAACAATGAGCAGTTCTTC. Amino acids: CASIRDRNNEQFF.

The chain is built from TRBV4-2 and TRBJ2-1; the D gene is possibly TRBD2 (6 bases). Between the trimmed V and J ends, which lost 2 bases and 0 bases, there was a span of 8 bases. CDR1 and CDR2 from the germline V gene are LGHNA and YNFKEQ. This CDR3 region has 15 residues. In nucleotides, the CDR3 is TGTGCCAGCAGCCAACGGGGGAGCTCCTACAATGAGCAGTTCTTC. Protein: CASSQRGSSYNEQFF.

As to this clonotype: At one end the junction does not follow the germline gene, possibly because of a read error. The chain carries TRBV3-1 and TRBJ2-5; 7 bases are shared with TRBD2. The CDR3 has 14 amino acids. The germline CDR1 and CDR2 sequences are LGHDT and YNNKEL (reference sequence). The CDR3 sequence is CTSSQDLAEETQYF. In DNA form, the CDR3 reads TGTACCAGCAGCCAAGACCTAGCGGAAGAGACCCAGTACTTC.